This T cell receptor (beta chain) was recorded in a study of blood T cells in healthy people across ages. At the level of the study: Template switching picked up about one barcoded beta molecule for each two T cells. General study results and limits: TCR beta diversity was tightly associated with the proportion of naive T cells.

In regard to this clonotype: The target antigen is unknown.

Primed by a sample-barcoded 5' primer and a J-beta primer mix, a second PCR proceeded for 7 to 11 cycles. TCRdb ran MiXCR on the 5' RACE reads and lists one entry per CDR3 protein. Of about 1.8 million distinct CDR3 sequences detected, just under 50% appear once; the ten largest clones hold 2.1%. This CDR3 has 11 residues. The ends were cut back, 6 bases at V and 7 bases at J, with 8 bases in the middle. The sequenced sample was blood. The sequence derives from a middle-aged woman in good health. J is TRBJ2-3 and V is TRBV12-3 or TRBV12-4; no firm D call. This CDR3 reads CASRRMNTQYF. The DNA for the CDR3 is TGTGCCAGCAGACGGATGAATACGCAGTATTTT.